What follows are 9 T cell receptor beta chains derived from one specimen sequenced in a study of naive and memory T cell subsets. The beta constant-region primer was an equimolar mix of two oligonucleotides covering TRBC1 and TRBC2. Nested alpha and beta constant-region primers with the SP2 primer drove four PCR rounds on ligated cDNA. TCRdb used MiXCR to reprocess the UMI-ligation and nested PCR reads, holding one entry per CDR3 protein. The sample includes 15,000 to 20,000 distinct CDR3 sequences, 8.5% to 9.5% of them seen just once. Sequenced material: central memory CD8+ T cells from blood. These receptors all come from a human donor in good health.

This chain links TRBV6-2 or TRBV6-3 with TRBJ2-7; possible D gene TRBD1, 5 bases. From germline, CDR1 is MNHEY and CDR2 SVGEGT. This CDR3 is 13 amino acids long. V was cut by 4 bases and J by 1 base, with 8 bases left in between. The CDR3 region is CASSSAGSYEQYF. In DNA, the CDR3 is TGTGCCAGCAGTTCGGCAGGGTCCTACGAGCAGTACTTC.

This clonotype was counted ten times or more. The chain employs TRBV12-3 or TRBV12-4 and TRBJ1-1; D is ambiguous. Trimming left V 7 bases short and J 1 base short, with 7 bases between. The CDR3 loop spans 12 amino acids. This chain's CDR3 is CASKEGNTEAFF. CDR3 sequence (DNA): TGTGCCAGCAAAGAGGGGAACACTGAAGCTTTCTTT.

This clonotype is medium-sized within its sample. This chain links TRBV27 with TRBJ2-3; D is undetermined. The V end was cut by 4 bases, the J end by 2 bases, with 10 bases between. Germline values: CDR1 MNHEY, CDR2 SMNVEV (reference sequence). The CDR3 contains 14 residues. CDR3 loop: CASSYGPLTDTQYF. The CDR3 DNA follows: TGTGCCAGCAGTTATGGCCCTCTCACAGATACGCAGTATTTT.

This clonotype showed up just a few times. This sequence joins TRBV4-1 and TRBJ1-1, with no clear D. In germline, CDR1 is MGHRA, CDR2 YSYEKL. The ends were cut back, 3 bases at V and 5 bases at J, with 10 bases in the middle. This CDR3 has 13 amino acids. The CDR3 here is CASSQARMTEAFF. CDR3 bases: TGCGCCAGCAGCCAGGCCCGTATGACTGAAGCTTTCTTT.

In its sample, this clonotype was seen a few times. The rearrangement joins TRBV20-1 to TRBJ2-1, with 8 bases that match TRBD1. CDR1 DFQATT and CDR2 SNEGSKA come from the germline V gene (reference sequence). Trimming cost V 5 bases and J 2 bases; bases outside gene matches: 8. The CDR3 extends over 15 amino acids. CDR3: CSAEKPGQAYNEQFF. The CDR3 coding sequence is TGCAGTGCTGAAAAACCGGGACAGGCCTACAATGAGCAGTTCTTC.

Many counts were recorded for this clonotype. The chain links TRBV27 to TRBJ2-3; 8 nucleotides match TRBD2. CDR1 is MNHEY and CDR2 is SMNVEV in the germline V gene (reference sequence). J lost 0 bases, V lost 7 bases, and 9 bases had no gene match. CDR3 length equals 16 residues. The CDR3 nucleotides are TGTGCCAGCACCCGATCGGGGGGGGCTAGCACAGATACGCAGTATTTT. It yields the protein CASTRSGGASTDTQYF.

This clonotype was seen many times. The chain combines TRBV6-2 or TRBV6-3 with TRBJ2-1; D ambiguous. V gave up 0 bases and J gave up 0 bases, with 18 bases separating them. Germline V gene sequence: CDR1 MNHEY, CDR2 SVGEGT. This CDR3 is built from 19 residues. The CDR3 nucleotides are TGTGCCAGCAGTTACTCGTTTCCGGGCGTCGGTAGCTCCTACAATGAGCAGTTCTTC. Its protein is CASSYSFPGVGSSYNEQFF.

The chain combines TRBV7-2 with TRBJ1-1; D ambiguous. The CDR3 contains 17 residues. Trimming pared 1 base from V and 10 bases from J, leaving 25 bases between. Germline V gene data show CDR1 as SGHTA and CDR2 as FQGNSA. The CDR3 DNA follows: TGTGCCAGCAGCTTAGATGGTTACCGGCGTGGGATGGTGGGAGCTTTCTTT. Its translation is CASSLDGYRRGMVGAFF.

V and J are TRBV7-8 and TRBJ1-5; D not certain. The CDR3 loop spans 17 amino acids. V shed 1 base and J shed 2 bases, with 15 bases lying between them. The germline CDR1 and CDR2 sequences are SGHVS and FQNEAQ. CDR3 region: CASSLVAALPGNQPQHF. Written as DNA, the CDR3 is TGTGCCAGCAGCTTAGTCGCGGCACTCCCGGGCAATCAGCCCCAGCATTTT.